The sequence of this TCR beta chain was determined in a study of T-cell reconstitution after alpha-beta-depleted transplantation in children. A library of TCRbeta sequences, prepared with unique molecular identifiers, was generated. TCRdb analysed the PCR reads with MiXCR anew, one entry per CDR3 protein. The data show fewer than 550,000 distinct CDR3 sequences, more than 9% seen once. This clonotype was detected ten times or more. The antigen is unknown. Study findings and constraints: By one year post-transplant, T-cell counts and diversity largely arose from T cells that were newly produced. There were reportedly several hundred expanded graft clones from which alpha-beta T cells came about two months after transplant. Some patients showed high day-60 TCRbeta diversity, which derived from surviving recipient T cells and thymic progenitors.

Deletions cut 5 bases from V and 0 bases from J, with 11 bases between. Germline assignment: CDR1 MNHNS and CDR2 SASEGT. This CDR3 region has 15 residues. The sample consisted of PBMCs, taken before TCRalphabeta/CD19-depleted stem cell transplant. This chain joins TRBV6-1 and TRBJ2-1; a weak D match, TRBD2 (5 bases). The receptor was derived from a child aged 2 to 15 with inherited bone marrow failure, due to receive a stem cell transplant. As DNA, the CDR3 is TGTGCCAGCAGTCGTGAGCGGAGCTCCTACAATGAGCAGTTCTTC. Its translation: CASSRERSSYNEQFF.